Sequencing of this TCR beta chain was carried out in a study of CD8+ T cells in alopecia areata. Overall study: In an open-label trial, patients got 5 to 10 mg tofacitinib twice daily.

Extracted RNA was reverse transcribed, and the resulting cDNA served as sequencing template. Sequencing used immunoSEQ multiplex PCR; TCRdb keeps in-frame clones, though not all of them. The sample lists about 210,000 clones; around 65% were seen once. The treatment is: oral pan-JAK inhibitor, 5-10 mg twice daily. Lesional scalp tissue (obtained by punch biopsy) and peripheral blood were collected from alopecia areata patients. Germline CDR1 and CDR2: SQVTM and ANQGSEA. Trimming left V 6 bases short and J 7 bases short, with 18 bases between. The CDR3 is 14 amino acids. Overall study results and limits: Mice gave a clearer picture of TCR sharing than patients did, possibly for HLA-related reasons. Tofacitinib significantly brought down scalp clonality and expanded CD8+ clones among top 100.

This clone was observed a handful of times. Its antigen is not known. This TCR was recovered from a human donor with alopecia areata. The sequencing here drew on CD4+ T cells sorted from blood, taken around week 42, from a patient treated with tofacitinib. The J gene is TRBJ1-4, the V gene TRBV29-1; tentative D call: TRBD1 (6 bases). The CDR3 nucleotides are TGCAGCGTGATGCAAGGGGGTCGTGGTGAAAAACTGTTTTTT. The encoded protein is CSVMQGGRGEKLFF.